The T cell receptor (beta chain) under discussion was sequenced for a study of cytomegalovirus exposure and HLA in healthy donors. Study in general: The approximately 670 first-cohort repertoires and the roughly 120 validation repertoires shared the same platform, a later analysis reported.

Germline V gene data show CDR1 as MNHNS and CDR2 as SASEGT. Trimming took off 9 bases at V and 4 bases at J, with 15 bases between the two ends. This CDR3 spans 13 amino acids. Regarding this clone: Antigen: not known.

Sequencing used immunoSEQ multiplex PCR; TCRdb keeps in-frame clones, though not all of them. The table lists about 98,000 clones, about 95% of them singletons. Findings and caveats of the study: Cytomegalovirus association was assigned to more than 150 TCR beta chains. In vitro confirmation showed a few CMV-associated chains to be CMV antigen specific. Reportedly, cytomegalovirus status was diagnosed with high sensitivity and specificity.

V and J are TRBV6-1 and TRBJ1-2; D unclear. The sequence was collected from a woman aged 18-30 years in good health and CMV-seronegative. The sequenced material came from PBMCs. The CDR3 coding sequence is TGTGCCAGTCAGAGTGGGCTCATCTATGGCTACACCTTC. Translating gives CASQSGLIYGYTF.